A selection of T cell receptor beta chains follows, all from one sample in a study of cytomegalovirus exposure and HLA in healthy donors. Assay used: immunoSEQ multiplex PCR; TCRdb lists only in-frame clones, some missing. Found here are approximately 79,000 clones, 70% to 85% of them singletons; the top ten hold about 9%. The sample comprised PBMCs. The source of these receptors is a man in his forties in good health and CMV-seropositive. The CDR3 runs from the conserved cysteine through the conserved F or W. Each record gives: clone size, J gene, V gene, D gene, CDR3 DNA, CDR3 protein. D genes are given only for firm matches. The listing skips clone size in some rows; elsewhere it reads once, few, many or a size class.

- | TRBJ1-4 | TRBV13 | - | TGTGCCAGCAGCCAGGACCGGGGGGAAAAACTGTTTTTT | CASSQDRGEKLFF
- | TRBJ1-6 | TRBV28 | - | TGTGCCAGCAGTTATGAGAATTCACCCCTCCACTTT | CASSYENSPLHF
- | TRBJ1-5 | TRBV2 | - | TGTGCCAGCACTCAAACACAGGGCAATCAGCCCCAGCATTTT | CASTQTQGNQPQHF
few | TRBJ2-7 | TRBV28 | - | TGTGCCAGCAGCATTCGACAGGTAACCTACGAGCAGTACTTC | CASSIRQVTYEQYF
- | TRBJ2-2 | TRBV6-5 | - | TGTGCCAGCAAGGCGGCGGGACCCGCCGGGGAGCTGTTTTTT | CASKAAGPAGELFF
- | TRBJ1-2 | TRBV18 | TRBD1 | TGTGCCAGCTCACCAAACCCCCAGGGGGCCAACTATGGCTACACCTTC | CASSPNPQGANYGYTF
- | TRBJ2-2 | TRBV10-3 | TRBD2 | TGTGCCATCAGTCCTAGCGGCATGGAGGGGGAGCTGTTTTTT | CAISPSGMEGELFF
- | TRBJ1-1 | TRBV19 | TRBD1 | TGTGCCAGTAGTGGATACAGGGGGCTCTACACTGAAGCTTTCTTT | CASSGYRGLYTEAFF
- | TRBJ2-7 | TRBV9 | TRBD2 | TGTGCCAGCACCCCCGGGACTAGCTTTCACGAGCAGTACTTC | CASTPGTSFHEQYF
once | TRBJ2-5 | TRBV18 | - | TGTGCCAGCTCACCCTTCCGGTCCGAGGAGACCCAGTACTTC | CASSPFRSEETQYF